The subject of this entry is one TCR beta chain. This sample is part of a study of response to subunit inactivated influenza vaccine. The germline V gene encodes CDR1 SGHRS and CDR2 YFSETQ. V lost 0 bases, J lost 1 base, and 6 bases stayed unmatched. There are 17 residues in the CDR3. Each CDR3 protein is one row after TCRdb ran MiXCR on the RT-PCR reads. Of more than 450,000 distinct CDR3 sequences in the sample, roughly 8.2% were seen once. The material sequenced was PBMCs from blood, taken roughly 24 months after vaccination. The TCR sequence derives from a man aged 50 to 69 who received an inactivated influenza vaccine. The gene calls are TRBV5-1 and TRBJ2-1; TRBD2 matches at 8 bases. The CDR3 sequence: CASSLAISSGSYNEQFF. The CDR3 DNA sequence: TGCGCCAGCAGCTTGGCCATATCTAGCGGGTCCTACAATGAGCAGTTCTTC. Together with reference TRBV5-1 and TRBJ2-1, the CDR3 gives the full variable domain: KAGVTQTPRYLIKTRGQQVTLSCSPISGHRSVSWYQQTPGQGLQFLFEYFSETQRNKGNFPGRFSGRQFSNSRSEMNVSTLELGDSALYLCASSLAISSGSYNEQFFGPGTRLTVL.